This entry lists 11 T cell receptor beta chains sequenced from one sample in a study of T cell responses to AZD1222 COVID-19 vaccine (dated by TCRdb to the early 2020s). The time point label, read with the paper, signifies: baseline before first vaccination. Library method: the immunoSEQ multiplex PCR assay. In TCRdb, the immuneACCESS table is reduced to in-frame sequences with V and J assigned. These tables do not hold every clone; where another copy was compared, an unresolved V gene accounts for under half, and the others remain unexplained. The sample profile shows under 200,000 clones; approximately 91% of them were found once. The ten largest make up nearly 1% of the sample. The sample consisted of peripheral blood, taken on day 0 of AZD1222 vaccination. The receptor set was obtained from an adult in good health.

The V gene is TRBV18, the J gene TRBJ1-4, with D uncertain. From germline, CDR1 is KGHSH and CDR2 LQKENI. This CDR3 comprises 13 residues. The V and J ends lost 3 bases and 8 bases respectively, with 10 bases between them. The CDR3 reads CASSPESVEKLFF. CDR3 coding DNA: TGTGCCAGCTCACCCGAGAGTGTAGAAAAACTGTTTTTT.

The chain recombines TRBV19 with TRBJ2-3; 7 positions match TRBD1. Germline CDR1 reads LNHDA; CDR2 reads SQIVND (reference sequence). The CDR3 extends over 18 amino acids. The V gene end was trimmed by 10 bases and the J gene end by 2 bases; junction bases not matched to a gene: 21. CDR3 nucleotides: TGTGCCACCCGCCGGACAGGCCGCGGCTTCTCCTCCACAGATACGCAGTATTTT. Translation: CATRRTGRGFSSTDTQYF. Based on the CDR3 plus reference TRBV19 and TRBJ2-3, the full variable domain is DGGITQSPKYLFRKEGQNVTLSCEQNLNHDAMYWYRQDPGQGLRLIYYSQIVNDFQKGDIAEGYSVSREKKESFPLTVTSAQKNPTAFYLCATRRTGRGFSSTDTQYFGPGTRLTVL.

This clone has just one count. The rearrangement links TRBV9 to TRBJ2-3, with a tentative D call TRBD1 (5 bases). The CDR3 is 16 residues long. Germline V gene sequence: CDR1 SGDLS, CDR2 YYNGEE. V lost 1 base, J lost 4 bases, and 16 bases lay in between. This CDR3 is CASSVRFSGIADTQYF. The CDR3 DNA reads TGTGCCAGCAGCGTAAGGTTTTCAGGGATCGCAGATACGCAGTATTTT.

The V and J genes are TRBV13 and TRBJ2-7; the match to TRBD2 covers 7 bases. V was pared by 4 bases and J by 2 bases, with 5 bases of the junction left unmatched. Germline V gene lookup returns CDR1 PRHDT and CDR2 FYEKMQ (reference sequence). This CDR3 is built from 14 residues. The CDR3 region has the DNA TGTGCCAGCAGCTGGGAGGGAACCCCCTACGAGCAGTACTTC. It is translated as CASSWEGTPYEQYF.

The V gene is TRBV3-1 (or the pseudogene TRBV3-2), the J gene TRBJ1-1; D is uncertain. V was shortened by 2 bases and J by 8 bases, with 18 bases between the two germline ends. The CDR3 has 15 residues. Germline V CDR1 and CDR2: LGHDT, YNNKEL (reference sequence). CDR3 bases: TGTGCCAGCAGCCAACCCTCCCGCTGGGGAGCCGAAGCTTTCTTT. Translation: CASSQPSRWGAEAFF.

V is TRBV6-2 or TRBV6-3 and J is TRBJ2-7; D might be TRBD1 or TRBD2, each matching 5 bases. The V gene's germline CDR1 is MNHEY and CDR2 SVGEGT. This CDR3 has 14 residues. V lost 2 bases and J lost 3, with 11 bases in between. DNA of the CDR3: TGTGCCAGCAGTTACGGGACCGCCTTCTACGAGCAGTACTTC. It is translated as CASSYGTAFYEQYF.

The V call is TRBV5-1, the J call TRBJ1-1; no reliable D call. Trimming stripped 0 bases from V and 2 bases from J, with 14 bases between. This CDR3 comprises 16 residues. Looked up from germline, CDR1 is SGHRS and CDR2 is YFSETQ. CDR3 DNA: TGCGCCAGCAGCTTGGCGTCGTCTGGGAGTAACACTGAAGCTTTCTTT. Translated: CASSLASSGSNTEAFF.

This clone was observed a single time. The gene calls are TRBV4-1 and TRBJ2-3, with D tentatively TRBD2 (6 bases). CDR3 length: 16 amino acids. Germline CDR1 is MGHRA and CDR2 is YSYEKL. V was clipped by 0 bases and J by 1 base, with 11 bases between them. The CDR3 nucleotides read TGCGCCAGCAGCCAAGAACGGGAGTCAGGCACAGATACGCAGTATTTT. This sequence encodes CASSQERESGTDTQYF.

This clone is a singleton in its sample. The V gene is TRBV12-2, the J gene TRBJ2-7; the D call of TRBD1 is as the table states it, not checked on the DNA. TRBV12-2 is assigned pseudogene status. This CDR3 is built from 16 residues. This chain's CDR3 is CASRLGTGQVHYEQYF. The CDR3, as DNA: TGTGCAAGTCGCTTAGGTACAGGACAGGTACACTACGAGCAGTACTTC.

The genes are TRBV18 and TRBJ2-3; no clear D. Trimming shortened V by 3 bases and J by 6 bases, and 10 bases separated the two germline ends. The CDR3 contains 13 residues. Germline values: CDR1 KGHSH, CDR2 LQKENI. The CDR3 DNA reads as TGTGCCAGCTCACCCGCCAAGAAGGATACGCAGTATTTT. Protein: CASSPAKKDTQYF.

This chain uses TRBV7-3 with TRBJ2-2, with D unclear. There are 14 residues in the CDR3. With 5 bases removed from V and 5 bases from J, the gap between germline ends came to 12 bases. Germline V gene data show CDR1 as SGHTA and CDR2 as FQGTGA. This chain's CDR3 is CASSDDGVTGELFF. DNA of the CDR3: TGTGCCAGCAGCGACGATGGGGTGACCGGGGAGCTGTTTTTT.